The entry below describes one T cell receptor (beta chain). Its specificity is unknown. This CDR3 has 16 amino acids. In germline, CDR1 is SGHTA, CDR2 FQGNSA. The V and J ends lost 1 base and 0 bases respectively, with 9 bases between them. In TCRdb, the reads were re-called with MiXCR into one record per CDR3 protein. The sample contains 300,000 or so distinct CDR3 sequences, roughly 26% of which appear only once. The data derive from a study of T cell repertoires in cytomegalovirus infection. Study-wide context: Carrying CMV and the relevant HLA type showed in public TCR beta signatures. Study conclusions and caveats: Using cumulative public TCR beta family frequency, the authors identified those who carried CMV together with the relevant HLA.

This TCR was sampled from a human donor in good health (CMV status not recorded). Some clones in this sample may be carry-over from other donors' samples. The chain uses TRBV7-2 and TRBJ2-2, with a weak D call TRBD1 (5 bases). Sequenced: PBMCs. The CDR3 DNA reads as TGTGCCAGCAGCTTAGTTCAGGGATCGAACACCGGGGAGCTGTTTTTT. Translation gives CASSLVQGSNTGELFF.